These T cell receptor beta chains were read from a single sample in a study of cytomegalovirus exposure and HLA in healthy donors. The data were produced by immunoSEQ multiplex PCR, yet TCRdb's version contains in-frame clones alone and is incomplete. The table shows 210,000 or so clones, with over 75% occurring only once. The sequenced material came from PBMCs. These receptors were obtained from a boy younger than 18 in good health and CMV-seronegative. Both conserved end residues are part of each CDR3. A D gene is named only where the DNA matches it firmly. Size values are once, few and many counts, or a class for expanded clones, and some rows have none.

j_call,v_call,d_call,clone_size,cdr3_aa,cdr3_nt
TRBJ1-2,TRBV13,TRBD1,.,CASSSNRGYGYTF,TGTGCCAGCAGCTCAAACAGGGGCTATGGCTACACCTTC
TRBJ2-7,TRBV19,TRBD1,.,CASSSQGALPYEQYF,TGTGCCAGTAGTTCACAGGGGGCTCTGCCCTACGAGCAGTACTTC
TRBJ2-2,TRBV18,TRBD2,.,CASSMGLAGVTGELFF,TGTGCCAGCTCAATGGGACTAGCGGGAGTCACCGGGGAGCTGTTTTTT
TRBJ1-1,TRBV6-5,.,.,CASSYSSVGGTEAFF,TGTGCCAGCAGTTACTCGAGTGTAGGGGGCACTGAAGCTTTCTTT
TRBJ1-6,TRBV6-5,.,.,CASSSQGYNSPLHF,TGTGCCAGCAGTTCCCAGGGGTATAATTCACCCCTCCACTTT
TRBJ2-5,TRBV4-1,TRBD2,.,CASSQEPSGAQETQYF,TGCGCCAGCAGCCAAGAACCTAGCGGGGCCCAAGAGACCCAGTACTTC
TRBJ1-3,TRBV6-5,.,.,CASSYSVSGNTIYF,TGTGCCAGCAGTTACTCAGTCAGTGGAAACACCATATATTTT
TRBJ2-1,TRBV5-1,TRBD2,once,CASSLNSGGAGEQFF,TGCGCCAGCAGCTTAAATAGCGGGGGGGCTGGTGAGCAGTTCTTC
TRBJ2-1,TRBV5-4,.,.,CASSALRGSSYNEQFF,TGTGCCAGCAGCGCCCTCAGGGGTAGCTCCTACAATGAGCAGTTCTTC
TRBJ2-4,TRBV5-6,.,.,CASSSIQLWTKNIQYF,TGTGCCAGCAGCTCCATTCAACTATGGACCAAAAACATTCAGTACTTC
TRBJ2-3,TRBV7-9,TRBD2,.,CASSASGVGDTQYF,TGTGCCAGCAGCGCCAGCGGGGTGGGGGATACGCAGTATTTT
TRBJ1-6,TRBV12-5,.,once,CASGSRHGSSPLHF,TGTGCTAGTGGTTCCCGACATGGGAGTTCACCCCTCCACTTT
TRBJ1-2,TRBV29-1,TRBD1,.,CSVPDRGNYGYTF,TGCAGCGTTCCCGACAGGGGCAACTATGGCTACACCTTC
TRBJ2-3,TRBV5-6,TRBD2,.,CASSFPSGATDTQYF,TGTGCCAGCAGCTTTCCTAGCGGGGCGACAGATACGCAGTATTTT
TRBJ2-2,TRBV5-1,.,.,CASSSSGGYTGELFF,TGCGCCAGCAGCTCCTCAGGGGGGTACACCGGGGAGCTGTTTTTT
TRBJ2-2,TRBV27,TRBD2,.,CASTWGGRTGELFF,TGTGCCAGCACCTGGGGGGGTCGGACCGGGGAGCTGTTTTTT
TRBJ2-2,TRBV11-3,TRBD2,.,CASSLDLGGTRGTGELFF,TGTGCCAGCAGCTTAGATCTCGGTGGGACTAGGGGCACCGGGGAGCTGTTTTTT
TRBJ2-2,TRBV30,.,.,CAWSLANTGELFF,TGTGCCTGGAGCCTAGCGAACACCGGGGAGCTGTTTTTT
TRBJ2-7,TRBV7-2,.,few,CASSSSAPLGEQYF,TGTGCCAGCAGCTCATCAGCGCCCCTCGGGGAGCAGTACTTC
TRBJ1-1,TRBV5-1,.,.,CASSLKGPRGTEAFF,TGCGCCAGCAGCTTGAAAGGCCCTCGGGGTACTGAAGCTTTCTTT
TRBJ1-3,TRBV11-2,TRBD1,.,CASSLDSQGASRISGNTIYF,TGTGCCAGCAGCTTAGACTCACAGGGGGCCTCGCGGATCTCTGGAAACACCATATATTTT
TRBJ2-1,TRBV10-3,.,.,CAIRGPFSLVDSYNEQFF,TGTGCCATCAGGGGGCCGTTCTCCTTAGTTGACTCCTACAATGAGCAGTTCTTC
TRBJ1-3,TRBV6-6,.,.,CASSPPGGRDTIYF,TGTGCCAGCAGTCCCCCCGGGGGGAGGGACACCATATATTTT
TRBJ2-7,TRBV4-1,TRBD2,.,CASSQLAGASYEQYF,TGCGCCAGCAGCCAGTTAGCGGGAGCGTCCTACGAGCAGTACTTC
TRBJ1-1,TRBV10-3,.,.,CAISERSGTEAFF,TGTGCCATCAGTGAGCGGAGTGGCACTGAAGCTTTCTTT
TRBJ1-2,TRBV6-5,.,once,CASSNRVDGYTF,TGTGCCAGCAGTAATAGAGTTGATGGCTACACCTTC
TRBJ1-1,TRBV27,.,.,CASISEAFF,TGTGCCAGCATTAGTGAAGCTTTCTTT
TRBJ1-1,TRBV5-4,TRBD1,.,CASSFDRGTEAFF,TGTGCCAGCAGCTTTGACAGGGGCACTGAAGCTTTCTTT
TRBJ1-1,TRBV6-5,.,.,CASTSSGDRNTEAFF,TGTGCCAGCACTAGCTCAGGGGACCGAAACACTGAAGCTTTCTTT
TRBJ1-6,TRBV6-6,.,few,CASSYGFRQVLEVHF,TGTGCCAGCAGTTACGGATTTAGACAGGTACTTGAAGTCCACTTT
TRBJ1-2,TRBV7-8,.,.,CASSLNAVFYGYTF,TGTGCCAGCAGCTTAAACGCGGTATTCTATGGCTACACCTTC
TRBJ2-7,TRBV9,TRBD2,.,CASSVEGGLSGYEQYF,TGTGCCAGCAGCGTAGAGGGAGGGCTATCGGGCTACGAGCAGTACTTC
TRBJ2-5,TRBV5-1,.,.,CASFRTGGETQYF,TGCGCCAGCTTTAGGACTGGAGGGGAGACCCAGTACTTC
TRBJ1-2,TRBV4-2,TRBD1,.,CASSPLGQGAGGYTF,TGTGCCAGCAGCCCCCTAGGACAGGGAGCGGGCGGCTACACCTTC
TRBJ2-1,TRBV5-4,.,few,CASSGPGIHNEQFF,TGTGCCAGCAGCGGGCCTGGCATCCACAATGAGCAGTTCTTC
TRBJ1-1,TRBV27,.,.,CASSKGTDGGTEAFF,TGTGCCAGCAGTAAAGGGACCGACGGGGGCACTGAAGCTTTCTTT
TRBJ2-7,TRBV6-5,.,.,CASRRGRSGLYEQYF,TGTGCCAGCAGGAGAGGGAGGTCAGGGCTCTACGAGCAGTACTTC
TRBJ2-5,TRBV7-8,TRBD2,few,CASSQAGQETQYF,TGTGCCAGCAGCCAAGCGGGACAAGAGACCCAGTACTTC
TRBJ1-1,TRBV30,.,.,CAWSQGFPSGTEAFF,TGTGCCTGGAGCCAAGGATTCCCCAGCGGCACTGAAGCTTTCTTT
TRBJ2-5,TRBV7-8,.,.,CASSLGARGGETQYF,TGTGCCAGCAGCTTAGGGGCCCGGGGAGGCGAGACCCAGTACTTC
TRBJ1-1,TRBV19,TRBD1,few,CASRRQGLTNTEAFF,TGTGCCAGTAGGCGACAGGGGTTGACGAACACTGAAGCTTTCTTT
TRBJ2-2,TRBV30,.,.,CAGTGYPNTGELFF,TGTGCCGGCACAGGGTACCCGAACACCGGGGAGCTGTTTTTT
TRBJ1-1,TRBV4-1,TRBD1,.,CASSRLWTGPTEAFF,TGCGCCAGCAGCCGTTTGTGGACAGGGCCTACTGAAGCTTTCTTT
TRBJ2-7,TRBV7-8,.,.,CASSLVATRDEQYF,TGTGCCAGCAGCTTAGTAGCGACTAGGGACGAGCAGTACTTC
TRBJ1-2,TRBV6-5,TRBD1,.,CASNVPRGPYGYTF,TGTGCCAGCAACGTCCCCAGGGGGCCTTATGGCTACACCTTC
TRBJ2-7,TRBV4-1,TRBD1,.,CASSQDPGQGNYEQYF,TGCGCCAGCAGCCAGGATCCGGGACAGGGAAACTACGAGCAGTACTTC
TRBJ2-7,TRBV6-5,.,.,CASSYNRVYEQYF,TGTGCCAGCAGTTACAACAGGGTCTACGAGCAGTACTTC
TRBJ2-1,TRBV6-5,TRBD1,.,CASSPGQENNEQFF,TGTGCCAGCAGTCCGGGACAGGAGAACAATGAGCAGTTCTTC
TRBJ2-7,TRBV7-9,.,.,CASSSHQTDLYEQYF,TGTGCCAGCAGCTCCCACCAGACAGACCTTTACGAGCAGTACTTC
TRBJ2-5,TRBV11-3,TRBD1,.,CASSLRGTGGRETQYF,TGTGCCAGCAGCTTACGGGGGACAGGGGGTAGGGAGACCCAGTACTTC
TRBJ2-3,TRBV5-1,TRBD1,.,CASSLDRVDTDTQYF,TGCGCCAGCAGCCTGGACAGGGTGGATACAGATACGCAGTATTTT
TRBJ2-3,TRBV9,TRBD2,.,CASSVGGSGLAGDTDTQYF,TGTGCCAGCAGCGTAGGAGGTTCGGGCCTAGCGGGAGACACAGATACGCAGTATTTT
TRBJ1-1,TRBV30,.,.,CAWSPGRGYTEAFF,TGTGCCTGGTCCCCGGGCAGGGGTTACACTGAAGCTTTCTTT
TRBJ1-2,TRBV7-8,.,.,CASSQRTGGYTF,TGTGCCAGCAGCCAGAGGACGGGAGGCTACACCTTC
TRBJ2-1,TRBV14,.,.,CASSQVPSRAANNEQFF,TGTGCCAGCAGCCAAGTCCCTTCGCGAGCGGCAAACAATGAGCAGTTCTTC